This is a list of T cell receptor beta chains from one sample in a study of OX40 agonist ivuxolimab in advanced cancers. Data came from immunoSEQ multiplex PCR; TCRdb stores just in-frame clones and leaves some out. The table has some 68,000 clones, over 75% seen once; the top ten hold 9.5% to 14%. Source: CD4+ or CD8+ T cells sorted from blood, taken in a trial of the OX40 agonist ivuxolimab. Source of these receptors: an adult with an advanced solid tumor such as melanoma, head and neck, liver or kidney cancer. The CDR3 runs from the conserved cysteine through the conserved F or W. D genes are given only for firm matches. Only some rows state a clone size, as once, few, many or a class for expanded clones.

>.|TRBD2|TRBV7-2|TRBJ2-7
TGTGCCAGCAGCGCGGGGGGGAGCTCCTACGAGCAGTACTTC
CASSAGGSSYEQYF
>.|.|TRBV9|TRBJ2-2
TGTGCCAGCAGCGTGCGGCAGCTCAACACCGGGGAGCTGTTTTTT
CASSVRQLNTGELFF
>once|TRBD1|TRBV7-3|TRBJ2-7
TGTGCCAGCAGCTTAACGTGGACAGGGGTAACCGAGCAGTACTTC
CASSLTWTGVTEQYF
>.|.|TRBV28|TRBJ1-3
TGTGCCAGCAGTTCTGGACAGTCTGCTGGAAACACCATATATTTT
CASSSGQSAGNTIYF
>.|.|TRBV6-5|TRBJ1-5
TGTGCCAGCAGTTATCGGGGTTACAATCAGCCCCAGCATTTT
CASSYRGYNQPQHF
>.|.|TRBV5-4|TRBJ2-1
TGTGCCAGCAGCTTGGGCTCCTATGAGCAGTTCTTC
CASSLGSYEQFF
>few|TRBD2|TRBV7-2|TRBJ2-3
TGTGCCAGCAGCTTAGTGTCTAGCGGGAGCTCGACGCAGTATTTT
CASSLVSSGSSTQYF
>.|TRBD1|TRBV5-1|TRBJ1-6
TGCGCCAGCAGCTTTAACCGACAGGGGGATAATTCACCCCTCCACTTT
CASSFNRQGDNSPLHF
>.|.|TRBV7-9|TRBJ2-2
TGTGCCAGCAGCTTGGGCTCCAACACCGGGGAGCTGTTTTTT
CASSLGSNTGELFF
>.|.|TRBV10-3|TRBJ1-3
TGTGCCATCAGCAGAGGGGTTAGAAGCTCTGGAAACACCATATATTTT
CAISRGVRSSGNTIYF
>.|TRBD2|TRBV27|TRBJ2-3
TGTGCCAGCAGGTATATTATAATACTAGCGGGAATAGAGGGCACAGATACGCAGTATTTT
CASRYIIILAGIEGTDTQYF
>few|.|TRBV2|TRBJ1-2
TGTGCCAGCAGTGGGGAAACTATGGGCTACACCTTC
CASSGETMGYTF
>.|.|TRBV11-3|TRBJ2-1
TGTGCCAGCAGCTTACAGGCAGGGGTCAATGAGCAGTTCTTC
CASSLQAGVNEQFF
>.|.|TRBV2|TRBJ2-1
TGTGCCAGCAGTGAAGGGACCGGCAATGAGCAGTTCTTC
CASSEGTGNEQFF
>.|.|TRBV10-1|TRBJ2-3
TGCGCCAGCAGTGCTTTGGGTACGCAGTATTTT
CASSALGTQYF
>.|.|TRBV7-3|TRBJ2-1
TGTGCCAGCAGTCTTCAGGGATTTGGTGAGCAGTTCTTC
CASSLQGFGEQFF